The clone carrying this T cell receptor (beta chain) was seen ten or more times. Its antigen is not known. Authors of the study amplified TCR beta CDR3 regions from RNA transcripts. RT-PCR in the first round (using the HTBI primer set) targeted the TCR CDR3. TCRdb called the multiplex PCR reads again in MiXCR, with one record for every CDR3 protein. The sample records hundreds of thousands of distinct CDR3 sequences, roughly 13% being singletons. This specimen belongs to a study of T cells in Graves' hyperthyroidism and ophthalmopathy. Study background: Peripheral blood collection took place at initial diagnosis, before any treatment.

Regarding the study as a whole: Stable hyperthyroidism and ophthalmopathy were separated using 13 V-J signatures. The model forecast ophthalmopathy, anticipating it by a median about 7 months before onset.

The sequenced sample consisted of blood. This sequence originates from a woman aged 18-29 years with Graves' hyperthyroidism.

CDR3 DNA sequence: TGTGCCAGCTCAATGAGGGGGGCGAGAAACAATGAGCAGTTCTTC. It translates to CASSMRGARNNEQFF. The chain is built from TRBV18 and TRBJ2-1, with D perhaps given as TRBD1 or TRBD2 (6 bases each). The CDR3 is 15 residues long. Trimming shortened V by 5 bases and J by 5 bases, and 16 bases separated the two germline ends. The germline V gene encodes CDR1 KGHSH and CDR2 LQKENI.